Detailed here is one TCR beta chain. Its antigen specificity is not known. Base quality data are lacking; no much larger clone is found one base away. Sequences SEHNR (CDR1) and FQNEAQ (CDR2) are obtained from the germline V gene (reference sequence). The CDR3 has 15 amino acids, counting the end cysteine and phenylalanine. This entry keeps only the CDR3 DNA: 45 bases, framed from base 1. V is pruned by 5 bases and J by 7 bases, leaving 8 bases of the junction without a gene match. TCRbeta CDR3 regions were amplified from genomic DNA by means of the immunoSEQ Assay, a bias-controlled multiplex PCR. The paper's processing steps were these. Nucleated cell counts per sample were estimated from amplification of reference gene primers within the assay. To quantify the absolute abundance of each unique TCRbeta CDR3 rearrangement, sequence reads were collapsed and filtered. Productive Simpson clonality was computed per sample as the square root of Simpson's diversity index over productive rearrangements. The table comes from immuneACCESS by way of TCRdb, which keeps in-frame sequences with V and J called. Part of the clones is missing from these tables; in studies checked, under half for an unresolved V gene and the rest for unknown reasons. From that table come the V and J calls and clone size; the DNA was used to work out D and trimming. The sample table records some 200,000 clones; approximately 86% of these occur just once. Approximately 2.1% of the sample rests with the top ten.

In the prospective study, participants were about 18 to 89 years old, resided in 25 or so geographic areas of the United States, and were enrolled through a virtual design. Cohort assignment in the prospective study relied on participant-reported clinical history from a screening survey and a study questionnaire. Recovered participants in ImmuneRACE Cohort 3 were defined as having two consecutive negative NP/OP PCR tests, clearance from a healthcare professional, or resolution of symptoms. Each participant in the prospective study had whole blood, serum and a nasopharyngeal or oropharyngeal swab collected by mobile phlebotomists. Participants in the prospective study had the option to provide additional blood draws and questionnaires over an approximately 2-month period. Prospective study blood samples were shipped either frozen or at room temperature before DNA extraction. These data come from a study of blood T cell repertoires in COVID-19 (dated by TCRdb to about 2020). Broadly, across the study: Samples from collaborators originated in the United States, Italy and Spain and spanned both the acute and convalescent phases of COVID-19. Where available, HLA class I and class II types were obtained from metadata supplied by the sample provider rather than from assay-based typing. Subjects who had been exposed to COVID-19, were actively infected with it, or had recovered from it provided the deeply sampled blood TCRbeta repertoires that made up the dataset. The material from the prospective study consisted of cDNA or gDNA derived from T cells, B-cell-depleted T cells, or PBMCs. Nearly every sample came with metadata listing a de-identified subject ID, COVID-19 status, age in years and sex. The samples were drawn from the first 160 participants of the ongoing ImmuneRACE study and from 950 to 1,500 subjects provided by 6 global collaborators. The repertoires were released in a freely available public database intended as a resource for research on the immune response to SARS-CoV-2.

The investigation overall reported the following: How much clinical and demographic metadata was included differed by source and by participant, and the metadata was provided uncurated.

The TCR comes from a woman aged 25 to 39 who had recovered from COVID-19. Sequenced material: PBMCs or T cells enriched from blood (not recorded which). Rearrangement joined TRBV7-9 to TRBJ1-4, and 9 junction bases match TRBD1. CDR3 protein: CASSPRDRVGEKLFF. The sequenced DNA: TGTGCCAGCAGCCCCCGGGACAGGGTGGGTGAAAAACTGTTTTTT.